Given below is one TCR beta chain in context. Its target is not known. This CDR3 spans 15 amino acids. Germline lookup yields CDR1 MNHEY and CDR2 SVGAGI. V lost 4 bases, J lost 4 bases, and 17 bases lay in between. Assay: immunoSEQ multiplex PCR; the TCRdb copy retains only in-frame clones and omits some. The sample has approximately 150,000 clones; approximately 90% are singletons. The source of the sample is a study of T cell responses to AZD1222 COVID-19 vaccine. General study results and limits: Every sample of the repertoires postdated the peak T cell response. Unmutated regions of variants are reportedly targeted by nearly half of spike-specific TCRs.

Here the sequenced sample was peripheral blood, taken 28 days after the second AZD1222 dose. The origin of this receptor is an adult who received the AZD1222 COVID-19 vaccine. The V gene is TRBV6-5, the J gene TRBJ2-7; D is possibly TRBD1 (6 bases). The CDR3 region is CASSFRRTGLYEQYF. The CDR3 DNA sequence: TGTGCCAGCAGTTTCCGTCGAACAGGGTTGTACGAGCAGTACTTC.